This TCR beta chain was captured by sequencing in a study of blood T cell repertoires in COVID-19. Study overall: Donors in the United States, Italy and Spain gave samples during acute or convalescent COVID-19.

Produced via immunoSEQ multiplex PCR; TCRdb's table is partial and in-frame only. The data show roughly 160,000 clones, with 82% seen just once and 15% to 20% held by the top ten. Participants' reported clinical history set cohort assignment. Donors of Cohort 3 who recovered were those that had two negative PCRs, clearance, or symptom resolution. Germline lookup yields CDR1 SGHTS and CDR2 YDEGEE. The CDR3 runs to 18 residues. V lost 3 bases and J lost 1; bases outside the gene matches: 12. This TCR came from a man in his 60s who had recovered from COVID-19. The sample comprised PBMCs or T cells enriched from blood (not recorded which). This chain joins TRBV5-8 and TRBJ1-4; 7 bases match TRBD1. CDR3 loop: CASSCQGGAGGTNEKLFF. CDR3 nucleotide sequence: TGTGCCAGCAGCTGCCAAGGAGGGGCAGGGGGAACTAATGAAAAACTGTTTTTT.